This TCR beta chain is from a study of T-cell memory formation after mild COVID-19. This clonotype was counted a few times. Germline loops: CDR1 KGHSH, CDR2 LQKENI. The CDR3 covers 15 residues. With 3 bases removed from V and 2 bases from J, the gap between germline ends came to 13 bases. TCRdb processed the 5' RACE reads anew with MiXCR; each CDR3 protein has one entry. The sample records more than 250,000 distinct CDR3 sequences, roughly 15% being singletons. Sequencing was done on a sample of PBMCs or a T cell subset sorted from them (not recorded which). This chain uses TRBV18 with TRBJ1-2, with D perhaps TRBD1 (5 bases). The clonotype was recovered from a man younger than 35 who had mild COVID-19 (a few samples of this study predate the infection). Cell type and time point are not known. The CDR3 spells CASSPNPDSNYGYTF. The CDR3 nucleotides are TGTGCCAGCTCACCGAACCCCGACAGCAACTATGGCTACACCTTC. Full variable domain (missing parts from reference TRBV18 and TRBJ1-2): NAGVMQNPRHLVRRRGQEARLRCSPMKGHSHVYWYRQLPEEGLKFMVYLQKENIIDESGMPKERFSAEFPKEGPSILRIQQVVRGDSAAYFCASSPNPDSNYGYTFGSGTRLTVV.